Shown below are 15 T cell receptor beta chains from a single sample sequenced in a study of regulatory T cells in long-lasting Graves disease. The TCR beta library used iRepertoire HTBI primers with Arm-PCR amplification of CDR3. A single record per CDR3 protein comes from TCRdb applying MiXCR to the multiplex PCR reads. The sample holds hundreds of thousands of distinct CDR3 sequences, 16% seen once. Time point here: newly diagnosed GD, antithyroid drugs for less than 3 months. RNA from PBMCs was the source of the TCR library. These records were also assigned to another study, of T cells in Graves' hyperthyroidism and ophthalmopathy.

The sample consisted of peripheral blood mononuclear cells (PBMCs), taken at new diagnosis, from a patient treated with antithyroid drugs. The receptors come from a woman aged 30 to 39 with Graves disease.

This clonotype has only a few counts. The chain has TRBV7-9 and TRBJ1-3; no firm D call. Germline CDR1 and CDR2: SEHNR and FQNEAQ (reference sequence). This CDR3 is built from 15 residues. V was clipped by 2 bases and J by 4 bases, with 12 bases between them. The CDR3 here is CASSLPQVSGNTIYF. The CDR3 DNA is TGTGCCAGCAGCTTACCCCAGGTATCAGGAAACACCATATATTTT.

This clonotype was seen ten or more times. This chain joins TRBV12-3 or TRBV12-4 and TRBJ2-5; 11 nucleotides match TRBD2. This CDR3 region has 18 residues. The V and J ends lost 1 base and 1 base, in that order; junction bases with no gene match: 8. DNA of the CDR3: TGTGCCAGCAGTTTAGGAGTAGCGGGAGGGCCTTCCCAAGAGACCCAGTACTTC. Amino acid sequence: CASSLGVAGGPSQETQYF.

This clonotype came up many times. The J gene is TRBJ2-1, the V gene TRBV10-3; TRBD1 is a possible D gene (6 bases). V was shortened by 3 bases and J by 5 bases, with 17 bases between the two germline ends. From germline, CDR1 is ENHRY and CDR2 SYGVKD. This CDR3 is 16 amino acids long. The CDR3 DNA is TGTGCCATCAGTGATCCAGGGCAGGGGAGTAACAATGAGCAGTTCTTC. Protein: CAISDPGQGSNNEQFF.

In this sample, this clonotype turned up many times. DNA for the CDR3: TGCAGTGCGCGGGACAGAACACAAACCTTCTATGGCTACACCTTC. This encodes CSARDRTQTFYGYTF. The chain uses TRBV20-1 and TRBJ1-2; 7 bases align to TRBD1. The CDR3 is made up of 15 amino acids. Germline lookup yields CDR1 DFQATT and CDR2 SNEGSKA (reference sequence). The J segment lost 4 bases and the V segment lost 6 bases, leaving 14 bases of the junction unmatched.

A word on this clonotype: A read error may explain this, as a much larger clone is one base away. This CDR3 is missing its conserved last phenylalanine or tryptophan, likely due to a read error. The chain employs TRBV3-1 and TRBJ1-2; D perhaps matches TRBD1 (5 bases). V lost 1 base and J lost 10, with 10 bases in between. The germline gives CDR1 LGHDT, CDR2 YNNKEL (reference sequence). CDR3 length: 12 residues. CDR3 nucleotide sequence: TGTGCCAGCAGCCAAGGGGAGGGGTACTACACCCTC. Its translation is CASSQGEGYYTL.

The sample holds many counts of this clonotype. The chain combines TRBV30 with TRBJ2-1; D gene ambiguous. With 3 bases removed from V and 4 bases from J, the gap between germline ends came to 7 bases. This CDR3 spans 12 amino acids. In germline, CDR1 is GTSNPN, CDR2 SVGIG (reference sequence). The CDR3 bases are TGTGCCTGGAGCCGCCAGTACAATGAGCAGTTCTTC. It specifies CAWSRQYNEQFF. The whole variable domain, filled in from reference TRBV30 and TRBJ2-1, reads SQTIHQWPATLVQPVGSPLSLECTVEGTSNPNLYWYRQAAGRGLQLLFYSVGIGQISSEVPQNLSASRPQDRQFILSSKKLLLSDSGFYLCAWSRQYNEQFFGPGTRLTVL.

J is TRBJ1-4 and V is TRBV20-1; D perhaps matches TRBD1 (6 bases). Germline V lookup: CDR1 DFQATT, CDR2 SNEGSKA (reference sequence). V lost 3 bases and J 3 bases, leaving 11 bases between the germline ends. The CDR3 covers 14 residues. The CDR3 DNA reads as TGCAGTGCTAGGGGGGGCGCGGCTAATGAAAAACTGTTTTTT. Translation: CSARGGAANEKLFF.

This clonotype was observed a handful of times. This sequence joins TRBV6-1 and TRBJ2-3; 16 positions agree with TRBD2. The germline CDR1 and CDR2 sequences are MNHNS and SASEGT. J lost 3 bases, V lost 6 bases, and 18 bases had no gene match. The CDR3 has 21 residues. In nucleotides, the CDR3 is TGTGCCAGCAGGCCTTCATATACCGGGACTAGCGGGAGGGCACCAACAGATACGCAGTATTTT. It is translated as CASRPSYTGTSGRAPTDTQYF.

This clonotype was observed at least ten times. This sequence joins TRBV11-2 and TRBJ2-3, with 7 nucleotides matching TRBD2. The CDR3 extends over 14 amino acids. Germline CDR1 reads SGHAT; CDR2 reads FQNNGV. J gave up 2 bases and V 5 bases, and 4 bases lay outside the gene matches. CDR3 in DNA: TGTGCCAGCAGCCCGGGACTACACACAGATACGCAGTATTTT. It encodes CASSPGLHTDTQYF.

The table lists this clonotype with many counts. The chain uses TRBV3-1 and TRBJ2-7, with 8 positions matching TRBD1. Per germline, CDR1 LGHDT and CDR2 YNNKEL (reference sequence). The CDR3 has 15 residues. V dropped 6 bases and J dropped 4; count of bases not matched to a gene: 11. CDR3 DNA: TGTGCCAGCAGTCATGCGACAGGGGACCTTTACGAGCAGTACTTC. It specifies CASSHATGDLYEQYF.

The genes are TRBV9 and TRBJ1-1, with D perhaps TRBD1 (6 bases). Germline CDR1 is SGDLS and CDR2 is YYNGEE. This CDR3 region has 14 residues. V shed 0 bases and J shed 6 bases, with 12 bases lying between them. This chain's CDR3 is CASSVDGGGPEAFF. CDR3 nucleotide sequence: TGTGCCAGCAGCGTAGATGGGGGGGGCCCTGAAGCTTTCTTT. Looking up the rest from reference TRBV9 and TRBJ1-1 gives the full variable domain: DSGVTQTPKHLITATGQRVTLRCSPRSGDLSVYWYQQSLDQGLQFLIQYYNGEERAKGNILERFSAQQFPDLHSELNLSSLELGDSALYFCASSVDGGGPEAFFGQGTRLTVV.

V gene TRBV7-8 combines with J gene TRBJ2-2, with D hard to call. In germline, CDR1 is SGHVS, CDR2 FQNEAQ. Trimming stripped 10 bases from V and 8 bases from J, with 20 bases between. This CDR3 has 14 amino acids. The CDR3 sequence: CATRRTWFGGELFF. Here the CDR3 DNA reads TGTGCCACGCGGCGTACGTGGTTTGGGGGGGAGCTGTTTTTT.

The rearrangement links TRBV20-1 to TRBJ2-3; 7 nucleotides agree with TRBD2. Trimming at V came to 8 bases and at J to 2 bases, leaving 19 bases not matched to a gene. There are 17 residues in the CDR3. CDR1 is DFQATT and CDR2 is SNEGSKA in the germline V gene (reference sequence). The CDR3 nucleotides read TGCAGTACGACCCGGGGTGCGGGAGAGGAGCTCACAGATACGCAGTATTTT. Its protein is CSTTRGAGEELTDTQYF.

As to this clonotype: It may be a read error: a sequence one base away is much more abundant. The V gene is TRBV28, the J gene TRBJ1-1; D not certain. CDR1 and CDR2 (germline): MDHEN, SYDVKM. The CDR3 sequence is 11 residues long. CDR3 residues: CVSSFGVAAFF. The CDR3 nucleotides are TGTGTCAGCAGTTTCGGGGTCGCAGCTTTCTTT.

In this sample, this clonotype turned up many times. The V and J genes are TRBV20-1 and TRBJ1-5; 9 nucleotides match TRBD1. The CDR3 loop spans 15 amino acids. Trimming cost V 2 bases and J 2 bases; bases outside gene matches: 4. Per germline, CDR1 DFQATT and CDR2 SNEGSKA (reference sequence). The CDR3 region is CSARKTGGGNQPQHF. Here the CDR3 DNA reads TGCAGTGCTAGAAAGACAGGGGGTGGCAATCAGCCCCAGCATTTT.